These 5 T cell receptor beta chains were all obtained from the same sample, sequenced in a study of OX40 agonist ivuxolimab in advanced cancers. Clones were sequenced by immunoSEQ multiplex PCR, and TCRdb holds only the in-frame ones, with some missing. This table has approximately 70,000 clones, around nine tenths appearing once. The sample was CD4+ or CD8+ T cells sorted from blood, taken in a trial of the OX40 agonist ivuxolimab. The receptors shown here come from an adult with an advanced solid tumor such as melanoma, head and neck, liver or kidney cancer.

The chain has TRBV7-3 and TRBJ2-3; 10 positions match TRBD2. Losses at the gene ends were 4 bases for V and 3 bases for J; bases not matched to a gene: 4. Germline assignment: CDR1 SGHTA and CDR2 FQGTGA. The CDR3 is 15 residues long. The DNA of the CDR3 is TGTGCCAGCAGCTCCTTAGCGGGGGGAACAGATACGCAGTATTTT. It encodes CASSSLAGGTDTQYF.

This clone was recorded only once. The chain recombines TRBV27 with TRBJ2-5; D possibly corresponds to TRBD1 (5 bases). V was shortened by 0 bases and J by 3 bases, with 8 bases between the two germline ends. The CDR3 runs to 14 residues. Germline V gene lookup returns CDR1 MNHEY and CDR2 SMNVEV (reference sequence). The CDR3 nucleotides read TGTGCCAGCAGTTTATCAGGGGCCGAAGAGACCCAGTACTTC. Translation gives CASSLSGAEETQYF.

This chain connects TRBV6-5 to TRBJ2-7, with 7 bases aligning to TRBD1. CDR1 is MNHEY and CDR2 is SVGAGI in the germline V gene. V lost 7 bases, J lost 1 base, and 4 bases stayed unmatched. CDR3 length: 13 residues. In DNA form, the CDR3 reads TGTGCCAGCAAAACAGGGGTATCCTACGAGCAGTACTTC. The encoded protein is CASKTGVSYEQYF.

This chain links TRBV30 with TRBJ2-1; 8 nucleotides agree with TRBD1. The germline gives CDR1 GTSNPN, CDR2 SVGIG (reference sequence). V gave up 3 bases and J gave up 8 bases; unmatched junction bases: 9. The CDR3 has 14 residues. CDR3 sequence reads: CAWRLGQGMDEQFF. CDR3 coding DNA: TGTGCCTGGAGACTTGGACAGGGAATGGATGAGCAGTTCTTC.

The V gene is TRBV27, the J gene TRBJ1-3; maybe TRBD1 (6 bases). Germline-derived CDR1 and CDR2 are MNHEY and SMNVEV (reference sequence). V dropped 5 bases and J dropped 0 bases, with 11 bases sitting between them. The CDR3 consists of 15 residues. In DNA form, the CDR3 reads TGTGCCAGCAGTACAGGGCCCGACTCTGGAAACACCATATATTTT. It is translated as CASSTGPDSGNTIYF.